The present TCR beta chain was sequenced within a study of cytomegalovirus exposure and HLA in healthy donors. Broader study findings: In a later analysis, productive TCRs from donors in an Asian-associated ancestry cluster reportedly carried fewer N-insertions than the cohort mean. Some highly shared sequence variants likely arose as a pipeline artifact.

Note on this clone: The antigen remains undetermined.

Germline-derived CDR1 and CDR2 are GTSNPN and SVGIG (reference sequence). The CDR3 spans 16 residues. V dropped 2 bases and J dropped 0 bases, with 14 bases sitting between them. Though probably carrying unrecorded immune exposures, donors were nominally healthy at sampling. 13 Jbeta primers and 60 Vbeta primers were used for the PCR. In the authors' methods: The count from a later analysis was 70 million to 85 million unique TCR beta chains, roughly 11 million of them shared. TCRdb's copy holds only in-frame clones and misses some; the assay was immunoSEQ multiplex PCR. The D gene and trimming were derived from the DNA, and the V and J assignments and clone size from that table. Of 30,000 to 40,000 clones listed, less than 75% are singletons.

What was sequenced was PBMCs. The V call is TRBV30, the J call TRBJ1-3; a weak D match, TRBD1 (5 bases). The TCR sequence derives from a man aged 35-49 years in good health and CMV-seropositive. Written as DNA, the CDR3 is TGTGCCTGGAGTCAAGCTACCGGGGGCTCTGGAAACACCATATATTTT. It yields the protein CAWSQATGGSGNTIYF.